The rows below give T cell receptor beta chains drawn from one sample of a study of T cells expressing NK-cell markers. Using the 5' RACE reads, TCRdb records one entry per CDR3 protein without DNA. This sample contains a few hundred thousand distinct CDR3 sequences. The sample consisted of blood T cells: a sorted CD56 or NKG2C T cell subset, CD4+ or CD8+ T cells, or bulk PBMC T cells (not recorded which). These receptors were obtained from a man younger than 30 in good health. Both conserved end residues are part of each CDR3.

CDR3aa: CATSRYGGSGNTIYF; j_gene: TRBJ1-3; v_gene: TRBV15
CDR3aa: CATSRERTSTGGTQYF; j_gene: TRBJ2-5; v_gene: TRBV15
CDR3aa: CASSLGGGSYNEQFF; j_gene: TRBJ2-1; v_gene: TRBV5-1
CDR3aa: CASSYSQEQYF; j_gene: TRBJ2-7; v_gene: TRBV6-2/TRBV6-3
CDR3aa: CATSQLAGENNEQFF; j_gene: TRBJ2-1; v_gene: TRBV5-1
CDR3aa: CSVEDLGGGTEAFF; j_gene: TRBJ1-1; v_gene: TRBV29-1
CDR3aa: CASSYGAGALSTDTQYF; j_gene: TRBJ2-3; v_gene: TRBV6-5
CDR3aa: CASSETFRDIQYF; j_gene: TRBJ2-4; v_gene: TRBV6-1
CDR3aa: CASTKEAGGIQETQYF; j_gene: TRBJ2-5; v_gene: TRBV11-1
CDR3aa: CASSQGDAYEQYF; j_gene: TRBJ2-7; v_gene: TRBV12-3/TRBV12-4
CDR3aa: CASSWTDRAAKNIQYF; j_gene: TRBJ2-4; v_gene: TRBV5-1
CDR3aa: CASSPVSGRATYEQYF; j_gene: TRBJ2-7; v_gene: TRBV7-9
CDR3aa: CASSLRPLAGSYRTGELFF; j_gene: TRBJ2-2; v_gene: TRBV11-2
CDR3aa: CAWSPGITGELFF; j_gene: TRBJ2-2; v_gene: TRBV30
CDR3aa: CASRVSGDLYNEQFF; j_gene: TRBJ2-1; v_gene: TRBV6-5
CDR3aa: CASSYPGISYEQYF; j_gene: TRBJ2-7; v_gene: TRBV6-5
CDR3aa: CASSGAGGPLQFF; j_gene: TRBJ2-1; v_gene: TRBV2
CDR3aa: CASSNSKRETQYF; j_gene: TRBJ2-5; v_gene: TRBV6-2/TRBV6-3
CDR3aa: CASSQRDTQYF; j_gene: TRBJ2-3; v_gene: TRBV5-1
CDR3aa: CASRLKQGSPFEQYF; j_gene: TRBJ2-7; v_gene: TRBV12-3/TRBV12-4
CDR3aa: CSARDQTAAGVNSGANVLTF; j_gene: TRBJ2-6; v_gene: TRBV20-1
CDR3aa: CASRRGLGTEAFF; j_gene: TRBJ1-1; v_gene: TRBV6-1
CDR3aa: CASSHLLRDAHSYEQYF; j_gene: TRBJ2-7; v_gene: TRBV28
CDR3aa: CASSLGHPGLAGGLGQYF; j_gene: TRBJ2-7; v_gene: TRBV12-3/TRBV12-4
CDR3aa: CASSRGLAGEVNEQFF; j_gene: TRBJ2-1; v_gene: TRBV6-5
CDR3aa: CASSSRLAGAGGELFF; j_gene: TRBJ2-2; v_gene: TRBV5-1
CDR3aa: CASSPREADTQYF; j_gene: TRBJ2-3; v_gene: TRBV4-3
CDR3aa: CATSRAQKNIQYF; j_gene: TRBJ2-4; v_gene: TRBV15
CDR3aa: CSVVGTVLEQYF; j_gene: TRBJ2-7; v_gene: TRBV29-1
CDR3aa: CASGWIAGEQFF; j_gene: TRBJ2-1; v_gene: TRBV12-5
CDR3aa: CATSKGLTSYEQYF; j_gene: TRBJ2-7; v_gene: TRBV15
CDR3aa: CASSQIVGGYTF; j_gene: TRBJ1-2; v_gene: TRBV12-3/TRBV12-4
CDR3aa: CATLATSGSGSYNEQFF; j_gene: TRBJ2-1; v_gene: TRBV10-3
CDR3aa: CATQGHGGDTQYF; j_gene: TRBJ2-3; v_gene: TRBV7-8
CDR3aa: CASSQDRGLAGGVGETQYF; j_gene: TRBJ2-5; v_gene: TRBV4-1
CDR3aa: CASSSPDRVYEQYF; j_gene: TRBJ2-7; v_gene: TRBV12-3/TRBV12-4
CDR3aa: CASSPTSGANTGELFF; j_gene: TRBJ2-2; v_gene: TRBV7-9
CDR3aa: CASIGTGGAGANVLTF; j_gene: TRBJ2-6; v_gene: TRBV7-8
CDR3aa: CASSYGVSRFNEQFF; j_gene: TRBJ2-1; v_gene: TRBV6-5
CDR3aa: CASSVTGQGNNEQFF; j_gene: TRBJ2-1; v_gene: TRBV7-6
CDR3aa: CASSWDGTANQPQHF; j_gene: TRBJ1-5; v_gene: TRBV12-3/TRBV12-4
CDR3aa: CASSTSPGYDGYTF; j_gene: TRBJ1-2; v_gene: TRBV6-1
CDR3aa: CASSLGDRGPNQPQHF; j_gene: TRBJ1-5; v_gene: TRBV7-9
CDR3aa: CASSFLQGVGNTIYF; j_gene: TRBJ1-3; v_gene: TRBV12-3/TRBV12-4
CDR3aa: CASSLSTYYNEQFF; j_gene: TRBJ2-1; v_gene: TRBV27
CDR3aa: CASSVGQGETQYF; j_gene: TRBJ2-5; v_gene: TRBV9
CDR3aa: CSARETGTSVKSSYNEQFF; j_gene: TRBJ2-1; v_gene: TRBV20-1
CDR3aa: CSATRDLQVNEQFF; j_gene: TRBJ2-1; v_gene: TRBV20-1
CDR3aa: CASSLADPYGYTF; j_gene: TRBJ1-2; v_gene: TRBV7-9
CDR3aa: CASSFGKGGEKLFF; j_gene: TRBJ1-4; v_gene: TRBV12-3/TRBV12-4
CDR3aa: CSATRAVGETQYF; j_gene: TRBJ2-5; v_gene: TRBV20-1
CDR3aa: CASSLWWGYGNEQFF; j_gene: TRBJ2-1; v_gene: TRBV27